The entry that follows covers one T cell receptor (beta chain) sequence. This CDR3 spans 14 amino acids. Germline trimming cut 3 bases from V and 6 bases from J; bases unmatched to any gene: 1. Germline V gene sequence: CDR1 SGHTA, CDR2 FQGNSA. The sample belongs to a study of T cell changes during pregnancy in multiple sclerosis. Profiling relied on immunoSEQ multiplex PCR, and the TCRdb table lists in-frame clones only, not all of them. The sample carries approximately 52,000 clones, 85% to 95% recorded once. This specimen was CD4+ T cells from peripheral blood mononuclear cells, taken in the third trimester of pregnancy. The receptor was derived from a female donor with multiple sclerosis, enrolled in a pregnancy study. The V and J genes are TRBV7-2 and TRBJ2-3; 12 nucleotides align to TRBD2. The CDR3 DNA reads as TGTGCCAGCAGCTTCGGACTAGCGGGGGATACGCAGTATTTT. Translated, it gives CASSFGLAGDTQYF.